Following are 26 T cell receptor beta chains from one sample sequenced in a study of blood T cell repertoires in COVID-19. Using immunoSEQ multiplex PCR, the repertoire was profiled, and TCRdb retains in-frame clones only, with some absent. The top ten clones hold 18% of a sample with about 200,000 clones, more than 70% of them seen once. The sample taken for sequencing was peripheral blood. The source is a man aged 45 to 65 with COVID-19, enrolled during active disease.

The gene calls are TRBV5-6 and TRBJ2-3; 10 nucleotides match TRBD1. This CDR3 comprises 18 residues. The V gene's germline CDR1 is SGHDT and CDR2 YYEEEE. V trimming: 3 bases; J trimming: 3 bases; junction bases outside the gene matches: 13. This CDR3 reads CASSSDRGPNWSTDTQYF. The CDR3 coding sequence is TGTGCCAGCAGCTCCGACAGGGGGCCGAATTGGAGTACAGATACGCAGTATTTT.

The chain is built from TRBV9 and TRBJ2-1, with TRBD1 as a possible D gene (5 bases). V shed 0 bases and J shed 2 bases, with 12 bases lying between them. The CDR3 runs to 16 residues. CDR1 is SGDLS, CDR2 YYNGEE, per germline. CDR3 sequence: CASSVAEGATYNEQFF. The CDR3 region has the DNA TGTGCCAGCAGCGTAGCTGAAGGGGCCACCTACAATGAGCAGTTCTTC.

V and J are TRBV27 and TRBJ2-7; D may be TRBD2 (5 bases). CDR1 is MNHEY and CDR2 is SMNVEV in the germline V gene (reference sequence). This CDR3 comprises 15 residues. V shed 3 bases and J shed 0 bases, with 12 bases lying between them. The CDR3 here is CASSLYYGNSYEQYF. In DNA, the CDR3 is TGTGCCAGCAGTTTGTACTACGGGAACTCCTACGAGCAGTACTTC.

The V call is TRBV12-3 or TRBV12-4, the J call TRBJ2-1; TRBD2 matches 10 bases. Trimming removed 5 bases from V and 9 bases from J; junction bases left unmatched: 4. CDR3 length: 13 residues. CDR3 in DNA: TGTGCCAGCAGTCTGCGACTAGCGGGTGAGCAGTTCTTC. This sequence encodes CASSLRLAGEQFF.

CDR3 sequence reads: CASSLTGGFTEAFF. The CDR3 DNA follows: TGTGCCAGCAGCTTGACAGGGGGCTTCACTGAAGCTTTCTTT. The chain is built from TRBV5-4 and TRBJ1-1; 9 bases align to TRBD1. The length of the CDR3 is 14 residues. V lost 1 base to trimming and J lost 4 bases; unmatched junction nucleotides: 2. CDR1 is SGHNT, CDR2 YYREEE, per germline (reference sequence).

The chain has TRBV27 and TRBJ2-2; the match to TRBD1 covers 10 bases. V was pared by 5 bases and J by 4 bases, with 4 bases of the junction left unmatched. The CDR3 has 15 residues. The germline V gene encodes CDR1 MNHEY and CDR2 SMNVEV (reference sequence). CDR3 sequence: CASSPRQGATGELFF. CDR3 DNA sequence: TGTGCCAGCAGTCCCAGACAGGGGGCCACCGGGGAGCTGTTTTTT.

The rearrangement joins TRBV5-4 to TRBJ1-2, with D perhaps TRBD1 (6 bases). V lost 5 bases and J 6 bases, leaving 23 bases between the germline ends. Looked up from germline, CDR1 is SGHNT and CDR2 is YYREEE (reference sequence). The CDR3 covers 16 residues. CDR3 bases: TGTGCCAGCAGACCCGCAGGCGCTGGGGGCGAAGATGGCTACACCTTC. Translation: CASRPAGAGGEDGYTF.

The rearrangement links TRBV6-5 to TRBJ2-7, with TRBD2 matching over 7 bases. The CDR3 contains 16 residues. CDR1 and CDR2 from the germline V gene are MNHEY and SVGAGI. Germline trimming cut 0 bases from V and 2 bases from J; bases unmatched to any gene: 7. The CDR3 reads CASSYSNSGPPYEQYF. The CDR3 coding sequence is TGTGCCAGCAGTTACTCCAATAGCGGGCCACCCTACGAGCAGTACTTC.

The rearrangement links TRBV10-3 to TRBJ2-2, with D possibly matching TRBD2 (7 bases). This CDR3 has 15 amino acids. Germline assignment: CDR1 ENHRY and CDR2 SYGVKD. Trimming took 8 bases from V and 3 from J, leaving 16 bases between them. This CDR3 reads CAIRHGGRDTGELFF. DNA for the CDR3: TGTGCCATCCGTCACGGGGGGCGCGACACCGGGGAGCTGTTTTTT.

The gene calls are TRBV7-8 and TRBJ2-7; 10 nucleotides line up with TRBD2. V trimming: 1 base; J trimming: 1 base; junction bases outside the gene matches: 4. The CDR3 is 16 amino acids. Germline V gene sequence: CDR1 SGHVS, CDR2 FQNEAQ. The CDR3 spells CASSLGASGRSYEQYF. The CDR3 coding sequence is TGTGCCAGCAGCTTAGGTGCTAGCGGGAGATCCTACGAGCAGTACTTC. Variable domain in full (rest from reference TRBV7-8 and TRBJ2-7): GAGVSQSPRYKVAKRGQDVALRCDPISGHVSLFWYQQALGQGPEFLTYFQNEAQLDKSGLPSDRFFAERPEGSVSTLKIQRTQQEDSAVYLCASSLGASGRSYEQYFGPGTRLTVT.

This clone was detected once. The chain is built from TRBV5-4 and TRBJ2-7, with 11 bases fitting TRBD2. Per the germline V gene, CDR1 is SGHNT and CDR2 is YYREEE (reference sequence). The V and J ends lost 0 bases and 1 base, in that order; junction bases with no gene match: 6. There are 17 residues in the CDR3. CDR3 amino acids: CASSLVAGGQLSYEQYF. In DNA, the CDR3 is TGTGCCAGCAGCTTGGTAGCGGGAGGGCAACTATCCTACGAGCAGTACTTC.

This clone was counted only a few times. This chain uses TRBV6-5 with TRBJ1-6, with D maybe TRBD1 (5 bases). Germline CDR1 MNHEY, CDR2 SVGAGI. Trimming took off 5 bases at V and 9 bases at J, with 17 bases between the two ends. CDR3 length: 15 residues. CDR3 in amino acids: CASSRGVSLSSPLHF. The CDR3 nucleotides are TGTGCCAGCAGTCGGGGGGTTAGTCTCTCTTCACCCCTCCACTTT.

This clone has only a few counts. V is TRBV7-8 and J is TRBJ1-5; possible D gene TRBD1, 5 bases. Germline CDR1 reads SGHVS; CDR2 reads FQNEAQ. The CDR3 has 15 residues. Trimming left V 1 base short and J 1 base short, with 8 bases between. CDR3 region: CASSLVGGSNQPQHF. In DNA, the CDR3 is TGTGCCAGCAGCTTAGTGGGGGGGAGCAATCAGCCCCAGCATTTT.

The rearrangement links TRBV5-1 to TRBJ2-5, with TRBD2 matching 11 bases. CDR3 size: 16 residues. The J segment lost 5 bases and the V segment lost 4 bases, leaving 10 bases of the junction unmatched. Per germline, CDR1 SGHRS and CDR2 YFSETQ. CDR3 region: CASSRNSGRAGETQYF. In DNA, the CDR3 is TGCGCCAGCAGCCGAAATAGCGGGAGGGCTGGGGAGACCCAGTACTTC.

This rearrangement joins TRBV7-8 to TRBJ1-2, with 8 nucleotides matching TRBD1. The V gene's germline CDR1 is SGHVS and CDR2 FQNEAQ. This CDR3 is 15 amino acids long. Unmatched junction bases numbered 8, after V lost 5 bases and J lost 3 bases. The CDR3 loop reads CASSTPGTGHYGYTF. The CDR3 DNA reads as TGTGCCAGCAGCACTCCCGGGACAGGACACTATGGCTACACCTTC.

The gene calls are TRBV25-1 and TRBJ2-1, with a weak D call TRBD2 (8 bases). V dropped 8 bases and J dropped 3 bases, with 17 bases sitting between them. The CDR3 length is 15 residues. Per the germline V gene, CDR1 is MGHDK and CDR2 is SYGVNS. The chain's CDR3 is CASRGGQTLYNEQFF. The CDR3 coding sequence is TGTGCCAGCCGGGGGGGACAGACACTCTACAATGAGCAGTTCTTC.

V and J are TRBV6-4 and TRBJ2-1; 10 bases align to TRBD2. Losses at the gene ends were 6 bases for V and 0 bases for J; bases not matched to a gene: 5. This CDR3 is built from 16 residues. Germline CDR1 and CDR2: MRHNA and SNTAGT. The CDR3 here is CASSSLAGASYNEQFF. CDR3 in DNA: TGTGCCAGCAGCTCGCTAGCGGGGGCCTCCTACAATGAGCAGTTCTTC.

For the CDR3, the DNA is TGTGCCAGCAGCCGGGTGAGCGGGGGGCCGACTAGGAACACCGGGGAGCTGTTTTTT. It specifies CASSRVSGGPTRNTGELFF. The chain employs TRBV3-1 (or the pseudogene TRBV3-2) and TRBJ2-2, with 9 nucleotides matching TRBD2. The V segment lost 4 bases and the J segment 1 base; nucleotides outside the gene matches: 13. Germline CDR1 is LGHDT and CDR2 is YNNKEL (reference sequence). The CDR3 has 19 residues.

The chain is built from TRBV2 and TRBJ2-3; 12 bases match TRBD2. Germline values: CDR1 SNHLY, CDR2 FYNNEI. The length of the CDR3 is 16 residues. After removal of 4 bases from V and 3 bases from J, the junction contained 5 bases not matched to a gene. The CDR3 is CASSGASGRDTDTQYF. CDR3 bases: TGTGCCAGCAGTGGGGCTAGCGGGAGGGATACAGATACGCAGTATTTT.

V is TRBV7-2 and J is TRBJ1-5; D uncertain. The CDR3 is made up of 17 amino acids. Per germline, CDR1 SGHTA and CDR2 FQGNSA. V gave up 1 base and J gave up 1 base, with 14 bases separating them. The CDR3 sequence is CASSLGEEGTSNQPQHF. CDR3 nucleotide sequence: TGTGCCAGCAGCTTAGGTGAGGAGGGTACGAGCAATCAGCCCCAGCATTTT.

The gene calls are TRBV30 and TRBJ1-2; D remains ambiguous. With 4 bases removed from V and 3 bases from J, the gap between germline ends came to 12 bases. Germline lookup yields CDR1 GTSNPN and CDR2 SVGIG (reference sequence). CDR3 size: 13 residues. The CDR3 DNA sequence: TGTGCCTGGACCCGACGGGGTTACTATGGCTACACCTTC. Encoded protein: CAWTRRGYYGYTF. Full variable domain (missing parts from reference TRBV30 and TRBJ1-2): SQTIHQWPATLVQPVGSPLSLECTVEGTSNPNLYWYRQAAGRGLQLLFYSVGIGQISSEVPQNLSASRPQDRQFILSSKKLLLSDSGFYLCAWTRRGYYGYTFGSGTRLTVV.

The chain has TRBV15 and TRBJ2-7; 10 positions match TRBD2. The V and J ends lost 1 base and 6 bases, in that order; junction bases with no gene match: 9. This CDR3 has 16 residues. The germline gives CDR1 LNHNV, CDR2 YYDKDF (reference sequence). The CDR3 is CATSRGGAGGPTEQYF. CDR3 nucleotides: TGTGCCACCAGCAGAGGGGGAGCGGGAGGGCCGACCGAGCAGTACTTC.

The V call is TRBV11-2, the J call TRBJ1-3; TRBD1 matches at 8 bases. The CDR3 loop spans 16 amino acids. CDR1 and CDR2 (germline): SGHAT, FQNNGV. Trimming took 1 base from V and 1 from J; bases not matched to a gene: 3. The CDR3 coding sequence is TGTGCCAGCAGCTTAGTGCAGGGGGCGTCTGGAAACACCATATATTTT. Its protein product is CASSLVQGASGNTIYF.

The rearrangement uses TRBV19 and TRBJ2-4, with 13 bases identical to TRBD2. CDR3 length: 17 amino acids. Germline assignment: CDR1 LNHDA and CDR2 SQIVND (reference sequence). V was pared by 5 bases and J by 6 bases, with 10 bases of the junction left unmatched. The CDR3 DNA reads as TGTGCCAGTAGTCCGAGGACTAGCGGGAGTCGAATAAACATTCAGTACTTC. Translating gives CASSPRTSGSRINIQYF.

The sample holds a few counts of this clone. The rearrangement links TRBV27 to TRBJ2-5; TRBD1 matches at 7 bases. The CDR3 length is 13 residues. V dropped 5 bases and J dropped 4; count of bases not matched to a gene: 4. In germline, CDR1 is MNHEY, CDR2 SMNVEV (reference sequence). CDR3: CASSPGQVETQYF. The CDR3 DNA reads TGTGCCAGCAGTCCCGGACAGGTAGAGACCCAGTACTTC.

This clone has just one count. This chain uses TRBV28 with TRBJ2-1; 7 bases map to TRBD2. Germline V gene lookup returns CDR1 MDHEN and CDR2 SYDVKM. The trim removed 6 bases at V and 8 bases at J, leaving 4 bases unmatched. The CDR3 runs 12 residues. The CDR3 is CASRAGVYEQFF. CDR3 bases: TGTGCCAGCAGGGCGGGGGTTTATGAGCAGTTCTTC.